This is a list of T cell receptor beta chains from one sample in a study of T cells after yellow fever vaccination. Each CDR3 protein gets one entry after TCRdb re-called the 5' RACE reads with MiXCR. The data contain about 340,000 distinct CDR3 sequences, roughly an eighth of them singletons. Sequenced here: CD4+ T cells sorted from PBMCs, sampled 15 days after the yellow fever booster vaccination. These receptor sequences come from a man aged 18 to 30 who received the YFV17D yellow fever vaccine. Each CDR3 is given without its conserved first and last residue. Fields, in order: V gene, J gene, CDR3 protein.

TRBV2	TRBJ1-3	ASSVTGNTIY
TRBV5-5	TRBJ1-1	ASSPRDRGPYTEAF
TRBV12-3/TRBV12-4	TRBJ1-6	ASSSGWDNSPLH
TRBV7-2	TRBJ2-6	ASSPHMGSGANVLT
TRBV7-9	TRBJ2-1	ASSLGRGGYNEQF
TRBV4-3	TRBJ1-5	ASSLSTGEQPQH
TRBV7-9	TRBJ2-1	ASTVDGNNEQF
TRBV9	TRBJ1-4	ASSRQQGHNEKLF
TRBV1	TRBJ2-1	TSSQVAGGPYNEQF
TRBV28	TRBJ2-1	ASSESDRVSNEQF
TRBV7-9	TRBJ1-1	ASSLTPSGLVDTEAF
TRBV9	TRBJ2-3	ASSVDEGAGVDTQY
TRBV7-9	TRBJ2-3	ASSHRGNTDTQY
TRBV30	TRBJ2-6	AWSGSGANVLT
TRBV29-1	TRBJ1-1	SVAFRGFQGTEAF
TRBV2	TRBJ1-4	ASGSTNEKLF
TRBV12-3/TRBV12-4	TRBJ1-3	ASSLGHSGNTIY
TRBV7-9	TRBJ2-3	ASSLESHTQY
TRBV5-1	TRBJ1-2	ASSLGTGGGYT
TRBV10-3	TRBJ2-1	AISESAVASEDEQF
TRBV4-3	TRBJ2-1	ASSQDGGTGDPEQF
TRBV14	TRBJ2-1	ASSRRGENYNEQF
TRBV4-1	TRBJ2-3	ASSAPGGPDTQY
TRBV12-3/TRBV12-4	TRBJ1-1	ASRPNTGHTEAF
TRBV7-9	TRBJ2-3	ASSSGQGLTDTQY
TRBV12-3/TRBV12-4	TRBJ2-3	ASRQTVSTDTQY
TRBV6-2/TRBV6-3	TRBJ2-7	ASSREGLAYEQY
TRBV7-2	TRBJ2-7	ASSLGALYEQY
TRBV5-5	TRBJ1-2	ASSGRGTGSFGYT
TRBV7-9	TRBJ1-3	ASSSGTGPFSGNTIY
TRBV12-3/TRBV12-4	TRBJ1-1	ASTRFVTGERAF
TRBV5-4	TRBJ2-3	ASSLDGTRSTDTQY
TRBV2	TRBJ1-6	ASSLQAGNSPLH
TRBV27	TRBJ2-3	ASRQAGVDTQY
TRBV28	TRBJ1-6	ASSLGGIYNSPLH
TRBV3-1	TRBJ2-7	ASSHVYEQY
TRBV5-1	TRBJ2-3	ASSFNRGRTDTQY
TRBV4-3	TRBJ2-2	ASSQGARGSNTGELF
TRBV19	TRBJ2-3	ASRSGAFTDTQY
TRBV20-1	TRBJ2-7	SARDGAAYEQY
TRBV12-3/TRBV12-4	TRBJ2-3	ASERSRGSRVDTQY
TRBV6-2/TRBV6-3	TRBJ1-2	ASSSTSYGYT
TRBV7-8	TRBJ1-1	ASSLVDRGDLGF